These T cell receptor beta chains were read from a single sample in a study of blood T cell repertoires in COVID-19. Only in-frame clones appear in the TCRdb table, and some are missing; sequencing was by immunoSEQ multiplex PCR. This table has around 190,000 clones, 65% to 85% appearing once. Material for sequencing was PBMCs or T cells enriched from blood (not recorded which). These receptors all come from a woman aged 30 to 39 who had been exposed to COVID-19. CDR3s include the opening cysteine and the closing phenylalanine or tryptophan. A D gene is named only where the DNA matches it firmly. Part of the rows lack a size; the others show once, few, many or a class for expanded clones.

abundance,j_gene,d_gene,v_gene,len,CDR3nt,CDR3aa
NA,TRBJ1-1,NA,TRBV28,13,TGTGCCAGCAGGCGCAGGGAATACACTGAAGCTTTCTTT,CASRRREYTEAFF
NA,TRBJ2-1,TRBD1,TRBV7-2,16,TGTGCCAGCAGCCAAAAGACAGGGACGATAGACAATGAGCAGTTCTTC,CASSQKTGTIDNEQFF
NA,TRBJ2-3,TRBD1,TRBV4-1,16,TGCGCCAGCAGCCATGGACTTACAGGGGGCACAGATACGCAGTATTTT,CASSHGLTGGTDTQYF
NA,TRBJ2-2,NA,TRBV2,13,TGTGCCAGCAGTGAGTCCAGGGCCGGGGAGCTGTTTTTT,CASSESRAGELFF
once,TRBJ1-6,TRBD1,TRBV15,14,TGTGCCACCAGCAGACCCGACAGGGATTCACCCCTCCACTTT,CATSRPDRDSPLHF
NA,TRBJ1-2,NA,TRBV20-1,11,TGCAGTGCGTGGGACAAAGGGGGCTACACCTTC,CSAWDKGGYTF
NA,TRBJ2-7,NA,TRBV5-6,16,TGTGCCAGCAGCTTGACGGGGAACCTTAAACTTTACGAGCAGTACTTC,CASSLTGNLKLYEQYF
NA,TRBJ1-1,NA,TRBV10-2,11,TGCGCCAGCATTACGAACACACAAGCTTTCTTT,CASITNTQAFF
NA,TRBJ1-1,TRBD1,TRBV6-5,13,TGTGCCAGCAGCAAGGACAGGGAGGTTGAAGCTTTCTTT,CASSKDREVEAFF
NA,TRBJ2-7,NA,TRBV29-1,12,TGCAGCGTTGAATCGGTCCCCTACGAGCAGTACTTC,CSVESVPYEQYF
NA,TRBJ1-2,TRBD1,TRBV4-1,15,TGCGCCAGCAGCCAAGATATGACAGGGGAATATGGCTACACCTTC,CASSQDMTGEYGYTF
NA,TRBJ1-5,TRBD1,TRBV5-8,15,TGTGCCAGCAGCCTTGGGACAGCAGACAATCAGCCCCAGCATTTT,CASSLGTADNQPQHF
few,TRBJ1-2,NA,TRBV6-1,14,TGTGCCAGCAGTGAAGTATCGGGGGTAGGAGGCTACACCTTC,CASSEVSGVGGYTF
NA,TRBJ1-1,TRBD1,TRBV6-5,14,TGTGCCAGCAACCCTGGACAGGGGGCGACTGTACTTTTCTTT,CASNPGQGATVLFF
NA,TRBJ1-4,NA,TRBV19,13,TGTGCCAGTAGTATTCAGGGGCTGGAAAAACTGTTTTTT,CASSIQGLEKLFF
NA,TRBJ1-3,NA,TRBV6-1,18,TGTGCCAGCAGTGAGGGGCAGGGCCAGTCTAGGTCTGGAAACACCATATATTTT,CASSEGQGQSRSGNTIYF
NA,TRBJ2-7,NA,TRBV12-3/TRBV12-4,13,TGTGCCAGCGGAGTGGGACTCCCCCTCGAGCAGTACTTC,CASGVGLPLEQYF
NA,TRBJ1-2,TRBD1,TRBV27,14,TGTGCCAGCAGTTCCGGGACAGGGGAACGTGGCTACACCTTC,CASSSGTGERGYTF
NA,TRBJ2-3,TRBD2,TRBV27,17,TGTGCCAGCAGTTTAAGACCCACTAGCGGGGGAGGGGATACGCAGTATTTT,CASSLRPTSGGGDTQYF
NA,TRBJ1-6,NA,TRBV5-6,14,TGTGCCAGCAGCTCACACACATATAATTCACCCCTCCACTTT,CASSSHTYNSPLHF
NA,TRBJ2-6,NA,TRBV5-6,18,TGTGCCAGCAGCTTGCTCTCAACAGGGAACTCTGGGGCCAACGTCCTGACTTTC,CASSLLSTGNSGANVLTF
NA,TRBJ1-6,NA,TRBV3-1/TRBV3-2,14,TGTGCCAGCAGCCAAGGACAGGAGACCTCACCCCTCCACTTT,CASSQGQETSPLHF
NA,TRBJ2-7,NA,TRBV7-8,17,TGTGCCAGCAGCTTAGGGGGGCAGGGGAACTGGATTTACGAGCAGTACTTC,CASSLGGQGNWIYEQYF
NA,TRBJ1-5,NA,TRBV29-1,13,TGCAGCGTGATTGAGTCTCTCAATCAGCCCCAGCATTTT,CSVIESLNQPQHF
NA,TRBJ1-2,TRBD1,TRBV7-8,15,TGTGCCAGCAGCTTTCTCTCGACAGGGGGAAATGGCTACACCTTC,CASSFLSTGGNGYTF
NA,TRBJ2-7,TRBD1,TRBV5-1,15,TGCGCCAGCAGCACCGGGACAGGGGGCGCCTACGAGCAGTACTTC,CASSTGTGGAYEQYF
once,TRBJ1-4,NA,TRBV30,14,TGTGCCTGGAACAGTTTGGTGACTAATGAAAAACTGTTTTTT,CAWNSLVTNEKLFF
NA,TRBJ1-6,TRBD1,TRBV7-2,15,TGTGCCAGCAGCTTAAACAGGGGATCGGAGTCACCCCTCCACTTT,CASSLNRGSESPLHF
NA,TRBJ2-7,TRBD1,TRBV28,14,TGTGCCAGCAGTGGGACAGGGGGTTCTTACGAGCAGTACTTC,CASSGTGGSYEQYF
NA,TRBJ2-2,NA,TRBV9,16,TGTGCCAGCAGCGTAGGAGGGGGGGCCTTTATCGGGGAGCTGTTTTTT,CASSVGGGAFIGELFF
NA,TRBJ1-2,TRBD1,TRBV18,14,TGTGCCAGCTCACCAGGCCAGGGGGTGAGTGGCTACACCTTC,CASSPGQGVSGYTF
NA,TRBJ1-2,NA,TRBV7-3,15,TGTGCCAGCAGCTCCCGAGACAGAGACGACTATGGCTACACCTTC,CASSSRDRDDYGYTF
NA,TRBJ2-3,NA,TRBV30,20,TGTGCCTGGAGTGTACGTTTTAAGGGACATCGGGGCGTCCTTTATGTAATGCAGTATTTT,CAWSVRFKGHRGVLYVMQYF
NA,TRBJ2-5,NA,TRBV29-1,15,TGCAGCGTTGATTCCGGCAGGGGCGCGGGAGAGACCCAGTACTTC,CSVDSGRGAGETQYF
NA,TRBJ2-5,NA,TRBV27,16,TGTGCCAGCAGTTTATCGATGTTAAGGGGGCAAGAGACCCAGTACTTC,CASSLSMLRGQETQYF
NA,TRBJ2-7,TRBD2,TRBV7-2,15,TGTGCCAGCAGAACCAGACTCGGGGGGGCCTACGAGCAGTACTTC,CASRTRLGGAYEQYF
NA,TRBJ1-1,TRBD1,TRBV2,14,TGTGCCAGCAGAGACAGGGGGCTTAGCACTGAAGCTTTCTTT,CASRDRGLSTEAFF
NA,TRBJ1-1,TRBD1,TRBV6-5,14,TGTGCCAGCAGTTACCTTGGACAGGGCACTGAAGCTTTCTTT,CASSYLGQGTEAFF
NA,TRBJ2-7,TRBD1,TRBV5-4,14,TGTGCCAGCACCATACAGGGGAACTCCTACGAGCAGTACTTC,CASTIQGNSYEQYF